These 23 T cell receptor beta chains share one sample of origin, sequenced in a study of PD-1 blockade in classical Hodgkin lymphoma (dated by TCRdb to 2018 to 2021). Library creation used the immunoSEQ multiplex PCR assay. In its TCRdb copy, this immuneACCESS table keeps in-frame sequences only and misses some clones. Where compared with another copy, unresolved V genes explain less than half of these, and the others have no known cause. Across this sample there are 25,000 to 35,000 clones, with around 71% seen only once. The ten top clones hold 3% to 4% of the sample. The time point label corresponds to: cycle 2 day 1 (C2D1) of nivolumab. Relapse after autologous stem cell transplantation had occurred in all trial patients, and cohorts A, B and C were distinguished by prior brentuximab vedotin exposure. The sample here was peripheral blood mononuclear cells (PBMCs), taken before the second cycle of nivolumab. The receptors shown here come from a human donor with classical Hodgkin lymphoma.

The rearrangement links TRBV6-6 to TRBJ2-1, with 7 bases fitting TRBD2. This CDR3 is 13 amino acids long. The V segment lost 6 bases and the J segment 7 bases; nucleotides outside the gene matches: 6. Germline V gene sequence: CDR1 MNHNY, CDR2 SVGAGI (reference sequence). This chain's CDR3 is CASSPGLINEQFF. In DNA, the CDR3 is TGTGCCAGCAGCCCGGGACTAATAAATGAGCAGTTCTTC.

This clone showed up just once. This rearrangement joins TRBV30 to TRBJ1-5; tentatively, D is TRBD1 (5 bases). CDR1 is GTSNPN and CDR2 is SVGIG in the germline V gene (reference sequence). CDR3 length: 13 residues. V was trimmed by 3 bases and J by 1 base, leaving 7 bases between them. CDR3 region: CAWRRTSNQPQHF. CDR3 nucleotide sequence: TGTGCCTGGAGAAGGACAAGCAATCAGCCCCAGCATTTT.

J is TRBJ1-1 and V is TRBV29-1; weak D call: TRBD1 (6 bases). V was clipped by 6 bases and J by 5 bases, with 13 bases between them. Germline V gene sequence: CDR1 SQVTM, CDR2 ANQGSEA. The CDR3 runs 12 residues. CDR3 region: CSVGGRNTEAFF. The CDR3 DNA reads TGCAGCGTGGGGGGGCGGAATACTGAAGCTTTCTTT. Based on the CDR3 plus reference TRBV29-1 and TRBJ1-1, the full variable domain is SAVISQKPSRDICQRGTSLTIQCQVDSQVTMMFWYRQQPGQSLTLIATANQGSEATYESGFVIDKFPISRPNLTFSTLTVSNMSPEDSSIYLCSVGGRNTEAFFGQGTRLTVV.

This clone was seen a handful of times. This chain joins TRBV7-6 and TRBJ2-7; 8 bases line up with TRBD2. The CDR3 is 14 residues long. Looked up from germline, CDR1 is SGHVS and CDR2 is FNYEAQ. J gave up 6 bases and V 5 bases, and 9 bases lay outside the gene matches. In DNA, the CDR3 is TGTGCCAGCAGCGCGGGGGGACCCTCGGGCGAGCAGTACTTC. Its protein product is CASSAGGPSGEQYF.

The rearrangement joins TRBV28 to TRBJ2-3; either TRBD1 or TRBD2 may supply D (7 bases each). This CDR3 has 13 residues. The germline V gene encodes CDR1 MDHEN and CDR2 SYDVKM. V was pared by 6 bases and J by 4 bases, with 11 bases between. CDR3 bases: TGTGCCAGCAGGACAGGGAGGGCAGATACGCAGTATTTT. Encoded protein: CASRTGRADTQYF.

V gene TRBV7-9 combines with J gene TRBJ2-7; possibly TRBD1 for D (5 bases). Germline V gene data show CDR1 as SEHNR and CDR2 as FQNEAQ (reference sequence). Between the trimmed V and J ends, which lost 1 base and 5 bases, there was a span of 12 bases. CDR3 size: 14 residues. The CDR3 DNA is TGTGCCAGCAGCTTAGGGGGCAATCTCAACGAGCAGTACTTC. Amino acids: CASSLGGNLNEQYF.

On this clone itself: A much bigger clone sits one base away, suggesting this may be a read error. The chain has TRBV7-6 and TRBJ1-6, with 8 bases matching TRBD1. Germline trimming cut 3 bases from V and 10 bases from J; bases unmatched to any gene: 8. Germline values: CDR1 SGHVS, CDR2 FNYEAQ. The CDR3 covers 15 residues. CDR3 residues: CASSFARTGKSPLHF. CDR3 DNA sequence: TGTGCCAGCAGCTTCGCCAGGACAGGGAAGTCACCCCTCCACTTT.

The chain carries TRBV6-5 and TRBJ2-1; no reliable D call. V was clipped by 6 bases and J by 8 bases, with 14 bases between them. Germline CDR1 and CDR2: MNHEY and SVGAGI. CDR3 length equals 13 residues. The DNA of the CDR3 is TGTGCCAGCAGCCTAGGACCAAACGATGAGCAGTTCTTC. It encodes CASSLGPNDEQFF.

This clone was counted once. The chain joins TRBV27 to TRBJ2-1, with D possibly TRBD1 on 6 matching bases. CDR3 length: 15 residues. V dropped 4 bases and J dropped 0 bases, with 10 bases sitting between them. CDR1 MNHEY and CDR2 SMNVEV come from the germline V gene (reference sequence). The CDR3 loop reads CASSWTASSYNEQFF. Here the CDR3 DNA reads TGTGCCAGCAGTTGGACAGCCAGCTCCTACAATGAGCAGTTCTTC.

This chain uses TRBV18 with TRBJ2-5, with D possibly matching TRBD1 (7 bases). The germline V gene encodes CDR1 KGHSH and CDR2 LQKENI. Between the trimmed V and J ends, which lost 3 bases and 3 bases, there was a span of 14 bases. The CDR3 is 15 residues long. CDR3 sequence reads: CASSPRQGGEETQYF. DNA for the CDR3: TGTGCCAGCTCACCTCGCCAGGGGGGAGAAGAGACCCAGTACTTC.

In DNA, the CDR3 is TGTGCCAGCAGCTTAGGAATCACCGGGGAGCTGTTTTTT. It translates to CASSLGITGELFF. This rearrangement joins TRBV7-9 to TRBJ2-2, with D hard to call. The CDR3 totals 13 residues. Per germline, CDR1 SEHNR and CDR2 FQNEAQ (reference sequence). The V and J ends lost 1 base and 4 bases respectively, with 4 bases between them.

This chain uses TRBV23-1 with TRBJ2-6, with D perhaps being TRBD1 or TRBD2 (5 bases each). TRBV23-1 is an ORF, and what it does is uncertain. This CDR3 contains 21 residues. The V and J ends lost 0 bases and 0 bases respectively, with 21 bases between them. CDR3 coding DNA: TGCGCCAGCAGTCAATCGGGGGAGAAGAGGATTTCTCTCTCTGGGGCCAACGTCCTGACTTTC. It codes for CASSQSGEKRISLSGANVLTF.

This sequence joins TRBV7-9 and TRBJ2-1; TRBD2 matches at 7 bases. The CDR3 totals 13 residues. Per germline, CDR1 SEHNR and CDR2 FQNEAQ (reference sequence). With V trimmed by 6 bases and J by 6 bases, 5 bases remained unmatched. The CDR3 reads CASRPPSGNEQFF. Here the CDR3 DNA reads TGTGCCAGCAGGCCTCCTAGCGGCAATGAGCAGTTCTTC.

The rearrangement joins TRBV12-5 to TRBJ2-3; 12 bases match TRBD2. The germline CDR1 and CDR2 sequences are LGHNT and FRNRAP. V lost 3 bases to trimming and J lost 3 bases; unmatched junction nucleotides: 4. This CDR3 spans 16 amino acids. The CDR3 loop reads CASGLLAGGFTDTQYF. The CDR3 DNA is TGTGCTAGTGGTTTACTAGCGGGGGGTTTTACAGATACGCAGTATTTT. The full variable domain, its missing parts supplied by reference TRBV12-5 and TRBJ2-3, is DARVTQTPRHKVTEMGQEVTMRCQPILGHNTVFWYRQTMMQGLELLAYFRNRAPLDDSGMPKDRFSAEMPDATLATLKIQPSEPRDSAVYFCASGLLAGGFTDTQYFGPGTRLTVL.

This chain uses TRBV11-2 with TRBJ2-1; the match to TRBD2 covers 10 bases. V lost 5 bases and J lost 2; bases outside the gene matches: 6. The CDR3 sequence is 16 residues long. The germline V gene has CDR1 SGHAT and CDR2 FQNNGV. The CDR3: CASSQLAGIAYNEQFF. The CDR3 DNA reads TGTGCCAGCAGCCAACTAGCGGGGATCGCCTACAATGAGCAGTTCTTC.

The J gene is TRBJ2-5, the V gene TRBV13; 12 bases agree with TRBD2. V lost 3 bases to trimming and J lost 2 bases; unmatched junction nucleotides: 1. Germline V gives CDR1 PRHDT, CDR2 FYEKMQ (reference sequence). The CDR3 extends over 15 amino acids. The CDR3 DNA follows: TGTGCCAGCAGCTTGACTAGCGGGGGACAAGAGACCCAGTACTTC. It codes for CASSLTSGGQETQYF.

This rearrangement joins TRBV5-1 to TRBJ2-3; the D is unclear. Per germline, CDR1 SGHRS and CDR2 YFSETQ. V was clipped by 2 bases and J by 0 bases, with 10 bases between them. The CDR3 length is 15 residues. In DNA, the CDR3 is TGCGCCAGCAGCTTTGAAGAGGCTAGCACAGATACGCAGTATTTT. Its translation: CASSFEEASTDTQYF.

The J gene is TRBJ2-7, the V gene TRBV5-1; D may be TRBD1 or TRBD2 (6 bases each). Germline values: CDR1 SGHRS, CDR2 YFSETQ. Trimming left V 2 bases short and J 0 bases short, with 12 bases between. This CDR3 comprises 15 residues. The DNA for the CDR3 is TGCGCCAGCAGCTTAGACGGGGGCACCTCCTACGAGCAGTACTTC. The encoded protein is CASSLDGGTSYEQYF.

CDR3 nucleotides: TGTGCCATCACTGGGTCTCTTAGCTCCGATACGCAGTATTTT. Translation: CAITGSLSSDTQYF. This chain uses TRBV10-3 with TRBJ2-3; no clear D. The germline V and J ends were trimmed by 7 bases and 6 bases, with 17 bases remaining between them. There are 14 residues in the CDR3. CDR1 ENHRY and CDR2 SYGVKD come from the germline V gene.

This rearrangement joins TRBV6-5 to TRBJ2-7, with D perhaps given as TRBD1 or TRBD2 (5 bases each). The CDR3 is 13 residues long. The germline V gene has CDR1 MNHEY and CDR2 SVGAGI. The V end was cut by 7 bases, the J end by 3 bases, with 13 bases between. In nucleotides, the CDR3 is TGTGCCAGCACCCCGGGACCCTACTACGAGCAGTACTTC. Translation: CASTPGPYYEQYF.

The chain links TRBV7-3 to TRBJ2-1, with 10 bases matching TRBD2. This CDR3 comprises 19 residues. Germline V lookup: CDR1 SGHTA, CDR2 FQGTGA. V shed 0 bases, J shed 4 bases, and the junction held 12 bases outside the gene matches. The chain's CDR3 is CASSLTSVAGGSFYNEQFF. The CDR3 bases are TGTGCCAGCAGCTTAACCTCGGTAGCGGGGGGATCGTTTTACAATGAGCAGTTCTTC.

This chain joins TRBV6-6 and TRBJ1-1, with D perhaps matching TRBD1 (5 bases). V lost 2 bases, J lost 5 bases, and 18 bases lay in between. The CDR3 runs 16 residues. Germline CDR1 MNHNY, CDR2 SVGAGI (reference sequence). The chain's CDR3 is CASSYSPVTGWTEAFF. The CDR3 nucleotides read TGTGCCAGCAGTTACAGCCCCGTCACAGGTTGGACTGAAGCTTTCTTT.

The chain has TRBV15 and TRBJ2-2, with D hard to call. V lost 5 bases to trimming and J lost 6 bases, with 4 bases between them. The CDR3 is made up of 11 amino acids. Germline-derived CDR1 and CDR2 are LNHNV and YYDKDF (reference sequence). CDR3 nucleotides: TGTGCCACCAGCGGGGCCGGGGAGCTGTTTTTT. Its protein is CATSGAGELFF.